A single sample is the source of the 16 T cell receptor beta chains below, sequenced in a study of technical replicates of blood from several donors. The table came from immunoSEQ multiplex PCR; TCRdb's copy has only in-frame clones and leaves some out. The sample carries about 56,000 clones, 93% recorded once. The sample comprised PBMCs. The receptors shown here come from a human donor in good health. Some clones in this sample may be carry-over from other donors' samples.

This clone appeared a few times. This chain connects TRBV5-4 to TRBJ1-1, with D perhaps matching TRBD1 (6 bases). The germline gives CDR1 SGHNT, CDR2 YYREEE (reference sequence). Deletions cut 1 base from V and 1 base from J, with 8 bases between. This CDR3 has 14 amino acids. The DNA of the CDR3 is TGTGCCAGCAGCTTGACAGGGCGGAACACTGAAGCTTTCTTT. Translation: CASSLTGRNTEAFF.

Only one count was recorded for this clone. CDR3 protein: CASSDSRGSEAFF. In nucleotides, the CDR3 is TGCGCCAGCAGTGATTCACGGGGGAGCGAAGCTTTCTTT. This sequence joins TRBV5-1 and TRBJ1-1; perhaps TRBD1 as D (5 bases). The CDR3 is 13 residues long. Trimming pared 5 bases from V and 8 bases from J, leaving 16 bases between. Germline V CDR1 and CDR2: SGHRS, YFSETQ.

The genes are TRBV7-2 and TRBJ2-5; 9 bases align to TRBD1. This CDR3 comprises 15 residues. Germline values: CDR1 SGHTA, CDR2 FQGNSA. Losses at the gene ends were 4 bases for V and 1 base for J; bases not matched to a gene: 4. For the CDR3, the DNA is TGTGCCAGCAGCTCGGACAGGGGTCCCCAAGAGACCCAGTACTTC. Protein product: CASSSDRGPQETQYF.

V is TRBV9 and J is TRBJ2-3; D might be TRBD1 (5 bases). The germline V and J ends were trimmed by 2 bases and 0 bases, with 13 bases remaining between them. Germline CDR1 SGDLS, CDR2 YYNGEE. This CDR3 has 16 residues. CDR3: CASSVRGWSSTDTQYF. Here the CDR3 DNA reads TGTGCCAGCAGCGTTAGGGGCTGGTCTAGCACAGATACGCAGTATTTT.

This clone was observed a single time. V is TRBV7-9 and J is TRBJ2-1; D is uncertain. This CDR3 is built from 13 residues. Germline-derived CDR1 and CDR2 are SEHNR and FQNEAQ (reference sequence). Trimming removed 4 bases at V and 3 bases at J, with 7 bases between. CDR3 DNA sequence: TGTGCCAGCAGCTCTCTAGGCTACAATGAGCAGTTCTTC. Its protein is CASSSLGYNEQFF.

The CDR3 DNA is TGTGCCAGCAGCAAAGGGCAGGCTAGCGGGAATTTTTGTGTACGGCGATATTTT. Its translation: CASSKGQASGNFCVRRYF. The genes are TRBV21-1 and TRBJ2-3; the table's D call, TRBD2, has no DNA check behind it. TRBV21-1 is described as a pseudogene. The CDR3 has 18 amino acids.

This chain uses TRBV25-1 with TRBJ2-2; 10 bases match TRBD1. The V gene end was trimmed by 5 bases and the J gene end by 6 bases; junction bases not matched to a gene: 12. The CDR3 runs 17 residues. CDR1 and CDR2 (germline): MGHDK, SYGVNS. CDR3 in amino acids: CASSSATGTGEAGELFF. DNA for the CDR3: TGTGCCAGCAGTTCAGCCACCGGGACAGGGGAGGCCGGGGAGCTGTTTTTT.

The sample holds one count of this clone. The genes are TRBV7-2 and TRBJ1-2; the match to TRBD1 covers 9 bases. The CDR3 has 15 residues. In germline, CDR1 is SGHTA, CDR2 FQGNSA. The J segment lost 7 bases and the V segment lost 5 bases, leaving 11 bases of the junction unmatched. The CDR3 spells CASSPSGTGFIGYTF. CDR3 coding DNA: TGTGCCAGCAGCCCCTCCGGGACAGGGTTTATTGGCTACACCTTC.

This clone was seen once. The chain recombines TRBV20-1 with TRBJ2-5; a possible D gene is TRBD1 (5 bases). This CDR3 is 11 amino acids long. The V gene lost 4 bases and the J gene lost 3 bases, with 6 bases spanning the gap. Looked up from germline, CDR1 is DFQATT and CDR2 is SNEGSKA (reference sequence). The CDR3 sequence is CSAKQEETQYF. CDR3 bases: TGCAGTGCTAAACAGGAAGAGACCCAGTACTTC.

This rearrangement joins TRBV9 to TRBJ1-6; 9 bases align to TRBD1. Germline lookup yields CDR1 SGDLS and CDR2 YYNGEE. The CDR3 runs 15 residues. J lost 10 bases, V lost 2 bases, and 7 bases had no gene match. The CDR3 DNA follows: TGTGCCAGCAGCGTGGGGACAGGGTTTTTCTCACCCCTCCACTTT. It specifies CASSVGTGFFSPLHF.

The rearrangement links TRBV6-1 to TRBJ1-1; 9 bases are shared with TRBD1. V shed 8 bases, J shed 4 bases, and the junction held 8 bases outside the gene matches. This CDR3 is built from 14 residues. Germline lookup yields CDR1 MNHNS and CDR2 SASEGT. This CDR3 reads CASHSQGAGTEAFF. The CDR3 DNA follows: TGTGCCAGCCACTCACAGGGGGCAGGCACTGAAGCTTTCTTT.

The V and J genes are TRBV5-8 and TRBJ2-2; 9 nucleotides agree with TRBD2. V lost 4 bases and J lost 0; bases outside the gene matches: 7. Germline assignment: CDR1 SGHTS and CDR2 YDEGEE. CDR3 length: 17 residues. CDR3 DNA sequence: TGTGCCAGCAGCCGAAGGACTAGCGCAACGAACACCGGGGAGCTGTTTTTT. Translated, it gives CASSRRTSATNTGELFF. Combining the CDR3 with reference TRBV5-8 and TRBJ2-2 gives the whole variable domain EAGVTQSPTHLIKTRGQQATLRCSPISGHTSVYWYQQALGLGLQFLLWYDEGEERNRGNFPPRFSGRQFPNYSSELNVNALELEDSALYLCASSRRTSATNTGELFFGEGSRLTVL.

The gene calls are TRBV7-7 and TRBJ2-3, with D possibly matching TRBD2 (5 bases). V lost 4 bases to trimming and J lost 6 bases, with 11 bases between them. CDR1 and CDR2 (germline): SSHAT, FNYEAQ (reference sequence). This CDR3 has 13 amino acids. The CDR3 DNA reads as TGTGCCAGCAGCTCGACTATACGGGATACGCAGTATTTT. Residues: CASSSTIRDTQYF.

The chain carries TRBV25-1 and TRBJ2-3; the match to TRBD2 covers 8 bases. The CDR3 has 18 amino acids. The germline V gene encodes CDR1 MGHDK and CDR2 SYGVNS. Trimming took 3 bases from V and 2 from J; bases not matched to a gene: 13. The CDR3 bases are TGTGCCAGCAGTGATCCCAGCGGGGGACCTCTACCCACAGATACGCAGTATTTT. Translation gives CASSDPSGGPLPTDTQYF.

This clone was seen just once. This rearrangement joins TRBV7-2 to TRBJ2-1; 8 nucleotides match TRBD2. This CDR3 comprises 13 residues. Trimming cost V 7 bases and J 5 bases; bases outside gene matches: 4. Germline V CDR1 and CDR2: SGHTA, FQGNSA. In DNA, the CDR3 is TGTGCCAGCACTGTAGCGGGAAACAATGAGCAGTTCTTC. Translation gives CASTVAGNNEQFF.

In DNA form, the CDR3 reads TGCGCCAGCAGCCGTGTGGCTATATTCTTAGGGGGAGGGGTCCCTGAAGCTTTCTTT. Its protein is CASSRVAIFLGGGVPEAFF. The chain combines TRBV4-3 with TRBJ1-1; weak D call: TRBD1 (6 bases). The ends were cut back, 4 bases at V and 6 bases at J, with 30 bases in the middle. Germline CDR1 is LGHNA and CDR2 is YSLEER. CDR3 length: 19 amino acids.